This T cell receptor beta chain was recorded in a study of T cell repertoires in cytomegalovirus infection. Study-level background: The authors relied on CMV epitopes, both recently identified HLA-C-restricted and well-studied HLA-B-restricted. Findings of the study overall: Totalled public TCR beta family frequency picked out people who carried CMV plus the relevant HLA.

The CDR3 consists of 13 residues. Looked up from germline, CDR1 is MNHNS and CDR2 is SASEGT. Germline trimming cut 8 bases from V and 3 bases from J; bases unmatched to any gene: 7. About this clonotype itself: Antigen unknown.

Via MiXCR, TCRdb re-called the reads, giving one row per CDR3 protein. The sample has some 700,000 distinct CDR3 sequences; roughly 30% are singletons. Sequencing used cultured PBMCs, obtained from culture after CMV antigen stimulation. The TCR originated in a human donor in good health (CMV status not recorded). Some clones in this sample may be carry-over from other donors' samples. The V call is TRBV6-1, the J call TRBJ2-7; TRBD1 aligns across 7 bases. The CDR3 spells CASVQGSIYEQYF. The CDR3 bases are TGTGCCAGCGTACAGGGGAGTATCTACGAGCAGTACTTC.